Reported below is one T cell receptor (beta chain). Its matching antigen is unknown. One end of the junction fails to match germline, which may point to a read error. The sample belongs to a study of T cell repertoires in cytomegalovirus infection. The CDR3 has 17 residues. Looked up from germline, CDR1 is SEHNR and CDR2 is FQNEAQ (reference sequence). MiXCR, run by TCRdb on the reads, gives a single entry per CDR3 protein. The sample has around 770,000 distinct CDR3 sequences, roughly 29% seen once. Material: cultured CD8+ T cells from PBMCs, obtained from culture after CMV antigen stimulation. This TCR was recovered from a human donor in good health (CMV status not recorded). Some clones in this sample may be carry-over from other donors' samples. The V call is TRBV7-9, the J call TRBJ2-1; D not resolved. CDR3 DNA sequence: TGTGCCAGCAGCTTAAAAGGCGACATAAACTCCAACAATGAGCAGTTCTTC. Translated: CASSLKGDINSNNEQFF.